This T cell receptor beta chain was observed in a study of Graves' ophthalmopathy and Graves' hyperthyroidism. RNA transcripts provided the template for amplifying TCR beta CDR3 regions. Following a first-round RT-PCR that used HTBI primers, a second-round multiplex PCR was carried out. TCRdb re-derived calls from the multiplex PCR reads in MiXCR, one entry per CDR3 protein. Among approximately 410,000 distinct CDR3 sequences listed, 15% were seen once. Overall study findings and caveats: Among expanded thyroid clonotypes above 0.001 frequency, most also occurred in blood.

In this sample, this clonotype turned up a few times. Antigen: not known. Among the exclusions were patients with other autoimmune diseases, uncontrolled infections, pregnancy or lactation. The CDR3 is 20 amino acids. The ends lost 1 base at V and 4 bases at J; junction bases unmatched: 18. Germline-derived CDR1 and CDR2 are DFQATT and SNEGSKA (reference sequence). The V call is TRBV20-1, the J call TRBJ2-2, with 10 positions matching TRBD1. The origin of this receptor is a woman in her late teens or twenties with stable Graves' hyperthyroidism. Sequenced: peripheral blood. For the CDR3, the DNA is TGCAGTGCTAGAGGTACCCCTCGGGACAGGGGCCCTTTCATCACCGGGGAGCTGTTTTTT. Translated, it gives CSARGTPRDRGPFITGELFF.